Below, 17 T cell receptor beta chains from the same sample are listed, as sequenced in a study of regulatory T cells in long-lasting Graves disease. In building TCR beta libraries, iRepertoire HTBI primers were used together with Arm-PCR of CDR3 regions. TCRdb re-called the multiplex PCR reads through MiXCR, storing one row per CDR3 protein. The sample shows approximately 400,000 distinct CDR3 sequences, 20% to 30% of them seen only once. Time point specified: persistent/refractory GD, antithyroid drugs over 5 years with positive TRAb. Construction of the TCR library relied on RNA isolated from PBMCs. The source was peripheral blood mononuclear cells (PBMCs), collected when the disease was refractory, from a patient treated with antithyroid drugs. The receptors shown here come from a female donor with Graves disease.

The V and J genes are TRBV28 and TRBJ1-2, with 10 bases aligning to TRBD1. Germline values: CDR1 MDHEN, CDR2 SYDVKM. J lost 7 bases, V lost 5 bases, and 10 bases had no gene match. This CDR3 has 15 amino acids. The CDR3 DNA is TGTGCCAGCAGTACTCCCGGGACAGGGGCGATTGGCTACACCTTC. Its translation is CASSTPGTGAIGYTF.

In the case of this clonotype: This may be a read error, as it is one base from a much larger clone. This rearrangement joins TRBV6-5 to TRBJ2-7; 7 nucleotides line up with TRBD2. CDR3 length equals 16 residues. The germline CDR1 and CDR2 sequences are MNHEY and SVGAGI. As DNA, the CDR3 is TGTGCCAGCAGTTACTCGCGGGGCGGGAGCTCCTACGAGCAGCACTTC. It codes for CASSYSRGGSSYEQHF.

As regards this clonotype: A read error may account for a junction end that differs from germline. V and J are TRBV18 and TRBJ2-7; 7 bases agree with TRBD1. Germline CDR1 is KGHSH and CDR2 is LQKENI. The CDR3 is 14 residues long. The CDR3 reads CASSPTGQTYEQCF. The CDR3 bases are TGTGCCAGCTCACCGACGGGACAGACCTACGAGCAGTGCTTC.

There are many counts of this clonotype. CDR3 sequence reads: CASIPRPPYTEAFF. The CDR3 coding sequence is TGTGCCAGCATTCCCCGGCCCCCTTACACTGAAGCTTTCTTT. This chain connects TRBV6-1 to TRBJ1-1; D call uncertain. Trimming stripped 7 bases from V and 3 bases from J, with 15 bases between. This CDR3 has 14 residues. Germline V CDR1 and CDR2: MNHNS, SASEGT.

This clonotype was observed at least ten times. The chain carries TRBV28 and TRBJ1-5; TRBD1 aligns across 10 bases. CDR1 is MDHEN and CDR2 is SYDVKM in the germline V gene. V lost 6 bases and J lost 6; bases outside the gene matches: 8. The CDR3 runs to 15 residues. The CDR3 loop is CASRPRDRGLQPQHF. CDR3 bases: TGTGCCAGCAGACCTCGCGACAGGGGGCTTCAGCCCCAGCATTTT.

The chain couples TRBV6-2 or TRBV6-3 to TRBJ1-1, with D unclear. The CDR3 contains 12 residues. Trimming shortened V by 7 bases and J by 4 bases, and 10 bases separated the two germline ends. CDR1 and CDR2 (germline): MNHEY, SVGEGT. The CDR3 loop reads CASIFGITEAFF. Here the CDR3 DNA reads TGTGCCAGCATTTTCGGGATCACTGAAGCTTTCTTT.

The chain uses TRBV4-1 and TRBJ1-1, with TRBD1 matching over 7 bases. There are 16 residues in the CDR3. In germline, CDR1 is MGHRA, CDR2 YSYEKL. The V segment lost 4 bases and the J segment 5 bases; nucleotides outside the gene matches: 13. The CDR3 bases are TGCGCCAGCAGCCTCCCGGGACAGATGCGCGGGACTGAAGCTTTCTTT. The encoded protein is CASSLPGQMRGTEAFF.

The chain uses TRBV20-1 and TRBJ2-5; 8 nucleotides line up with TRBD2. This CDR3 comprises 13 residues. The V gene's germline CDR1 is DFQATT and CDR2 SNEGSKA (reference sequence). The CDR3 sequence: CSSQREPQETQYF. In nucleotides, the CDR3 is TGCAGCTCCCAGCGGGAGCCCCAAGAGACCCAGTACTTC.

This chain joins TRBV15 and TRBJ2-5; no clear D gene. CDR1 and CDR2 (germline): LNHNV, YYDKDF (reference sequence). V lost 5 bases, J lost 1 base, and 14 bases lay in between. This CDR3 is built from 15 residues. The CDR3 loop reads CATSASRFLQETQYF. CDR3 sequence (DNA): TGTGCCACCAGCGCATCCAGGTTCCTCCAAGAGACCCAGTACTTC.

This clonotype has more than one count but fewer than ten. The chain links TRBV6-5 to TRBJ1-2; 10 bases are a match to TRBD1. This CDR3 has 17 residues. Germline-derived CDR1 and CDR2 are MNHEY and SVGAGI. V was pared by 4 bases and J by 1 base, with 9 bases of the junction left unmatched. The CDR3 loop is CASSSPSGTGVNYGYTF. The CDR3 coding sequence is TGTGCCAGCAGTTCACCGAGCGGGACAGGGGTTAACTATGGCTACACCTTC.

This chain connects TRBV20-1 to TRBJ2-4, with D possibly being TRBD1 (5 bases). This CDR3 region has 16 residues. Germline-derived CDR1 and CDR2 are DFQATT and SNEGSKA (reference sequence). V lost 3 bases and J lost 2, with 17 bases in between. Here the CDR3 DNA reads TGCAGTGCTAGTCCGATTTCCTCAGGGTCCAAAAACATTCAGTACTTC. Amino acid sequence: CSASPISSGSKNIQYF.

This clonotype occurred many times. The J gene is TRBJ2-4, the V gene TRBV28, with 9 bases identical to TRBD1. Trimming at V came to 5 bases and at J to 6 bases, leaving 14 bases not matched to a gene. CDR3 length: 17 residues. Germline assignment: CDR1 MDHEN and CDR2 SYDVKM. CDR3 amino acids: CASSTLFAGQGGNIQYF. The CDR3 DNA follows: TGTGCCAGCAGTACACTTTTCGCGGGACAGGGTGGAAACATTCAGTACTTC.

This clonotype was seen a few times. This sequence joins TRBV12-3 or TRBV12-4 and TRBJ2-7; 7 nucleotides line up with TRBD2. This CDR3 comprises 14 residues. The junction had 10 bases not matched to a gene; V was cut back by 5 bases and J by 6 bases. CDR3 sequence: CASSLPGGGCEQYF. In nucleotides, the CDR3 is TGTGCCAGCAGTCTCCCGGGGGGAGGGTGCGAGCAGTACTTC.

This chain connects TRBV7-8 to TRBJ2-7; 10 bases fit TRBD2. The CDR3 runs to 18 residues. V shed 0 bases and J 3 bases; nucleotides not matched to a gene: 11. Germline V CDR1 and CDR2: SGHVS, FQNEAQ. CDR3 residues: CASSLASASGRSRYEQYF. The CDR3 DNA follows: TGTGCCAGCAGCTTAGCCTCGGCTAGCGGGAGAAGCCGCTACGAGCAGTACTTC. The whole variable domain, remainder taken from reference TRBV7-8 and TRBJ2-7, is GAGVSQSPRYKVAKRGQDVALRCDPISGHVSLFWYQQALGQGPEFLTYFQNEAQLDKSGLPSDRFFAERPEGSVSTLKIQRTQQEDSAVYLCASSLASASGRSRYEQYFGPGTRLTVT.

This clonotype was observed a handful of times. The CDR3 region has the DNA TGTGCCAGCAGCTGGACCTCATCTGGACTAGCGGGAGGAGAGCAGTACTTC. Protein: CASSWTSSGLAGGEQYF. The chain carries TRBV7-9 and TRBJ2-7, with 14 positions matching TRBD2. CDR3 length: 17 amino acids. V was clipped by 4 bases and J by 7 bases; unmatched bases: 12. Germline V lookup: CDR1 SEHNR, CDR2 FQNEAQ (reference sequence).

The J gene is TRBJ2-1, the V gene TRBV28; no clear D gene. Germline V gene lookup returns CDR1 MDHEN and CDR2 SYDVKM. Trimming left V 6 bases short and J 0 bases short, with 6 bases between. This CDR3 has 13 residues. The CDR3 sequence: CASRPSSYNEQFF. The CDR3 region has the DNA TGTGCCAGCAGACCAAGCTCCTACAATGAGCAGTTCTTC.

This clonotype was seen only a few times. The chain combines TRBV7-2 with TRBJ1-5, with D hard to call. The CDR3 is 14 residues long. V lost 6 bases and J lost 3, with 12 bases in between. Germline CDR1 and CDR2: SGHTA and FQGNSA. The CDR3 region is CASRTSGPNQPQHF. In DNA form, the CDR3 reads TGTGCCAGCAGGACATCCGGGCCCAATCAGCCCCAGCATTTT.